This T cell receptor beta chain appears in the sequencing data of a study of T cell responses to AZD1222 COVID-19 vaccine. Here immunoSEQ multiplex PCR was the method, and the copy in TCRdb shows in-frame clones only, minus some. The table lists over 95,000 clones, around 84% of them singletons. Study-level results: Increased Spike-specific TCR breadth and depth were observed after two AZD1222 doses. Baseline seropositivity occurred in only a handful of AZD1222 recipients.

This CDR3 has 13 amino acids. Per germline, CDR1 SEHNR and CDR2 FQNEAQ (reference sequence). V lost 2 bases, J lost 5 bases, and 7 bases lay in between. Comment on this clone: Its target is unknown.

Sequences were derived from peripheral blood, sampled 28 days after the second AZD1222 dose. The rearrangement uses TRBV7-9 and TRBJ2-1; D is unclear. This clonotype originated in an adult who received the AZD1222 COVID-19 vaccine. CDR3 DNA: TGTGCCAGCAGCTTAAAACTCAACAATGAGCAGTTCTTC. Its protein is CASSLKLNNEQFF.